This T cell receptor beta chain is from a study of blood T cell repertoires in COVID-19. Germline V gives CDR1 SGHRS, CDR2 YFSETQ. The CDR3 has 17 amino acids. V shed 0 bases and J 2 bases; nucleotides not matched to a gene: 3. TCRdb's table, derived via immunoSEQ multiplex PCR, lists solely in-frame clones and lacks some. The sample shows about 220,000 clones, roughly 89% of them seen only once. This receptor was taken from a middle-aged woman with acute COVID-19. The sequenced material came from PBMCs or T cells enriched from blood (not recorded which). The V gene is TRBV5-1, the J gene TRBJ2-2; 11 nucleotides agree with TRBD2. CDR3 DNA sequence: TGCGCCAGCAGCTTGGTACTAGCGGGGGCCAACACCGGGGAGCTGTTTTTT. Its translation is CASSLVLAGANTGELFF.